This T cell receptor (beta chain) was recovered during a study of T cell responses to AZD1222 COVID-19 vaccine. Clones were sequenced by immunoSEQ multiplex PCR, and TCRdb holds only the in-frame ones, with some missing. Of 100,000 or so clones in the sample, just over 85% are singletons; the top ten hold 1.4%. The junction had 7 bases not matched to a gene; V was cut back by 5 bases and J by 4 bases. In germline, CDR1 is SGHTA, CDR2 FQGTGA. This CDR3 region has 16 residues. The TCR sequence derives from an adult in good health. Sequencing used peripheral blood, obtained on day 0 of AZD1222 vaccination. This chain links TRBV7-3 with TRBJ2-1; 11 positions match TRBD2. The CDR3 DNA reads as TGTGCCAGCAGCATCGGGGCTAGCGGGAGGTACAATGAGCAGTTCTTC. Translation gives CASSIGASGRYNEQFF.